The 8 T cell receptor beta chains below were found in one sample sequenced in a study of CD8 T cells in Susac syndrome (dated by TCRdb to about 2019). The library was made by the immunoSEQ multiplex PCR assay. RNA was extracted using the RNeasy kit, and roughly 0.45 to 1 ug of the RNA was reverse transcribed with random hexamers. TCRdb handled the public reads itself, with Q25 trimming in fastp and clone calling in MiXCR, and kept productive beta chains. Merged by CDR3 protein, the rows form single entries marked with the most common genes and DNA. This sample comprises about 400,000 distinct CDR3 sequences, approximately 89% of them detected only once. 0.09% to 0.15% of the sample belongs to the ten largest clones. Material: CD8+ T cells from PBMCs. These receptors originate from a human donor with multiple sclerosis.

This clonotype was seen just once. V and J are TRBV10-1 and TRBJ2-7; D is unclear. Trimming cost V 2 bases and J 0 bases, with 11 bases left between them. CDR1 and CDR2 from the germline V gene are WNHNN and SYGVQD (reference sequence). The CDR3 spans 15 residues. This CDR3 reads CASSEGQSLSYEQYF. The CDR3 nucleotides read TGCGCCAGCAGTGAGGGGCAGAGTCTCTCCTACGAGCAGTACTTC.

The rearrangement uses TRBV19 and TRBJ2-7; 8 positions match TRBD1. Germline-derived CDR1 and CDR2 are LNHDA and SQIVND (reference sequence). This CDR3 has 14 residues. Unmatched junction bases numbered 5, after V lost 4 bases and J lost 3 bases. CDR3 DNA sequence: TGTGCCAGTAGTACCGACAGGGGTGACTACGAGCAGTACTTC. Its protein product is CASSTDRGDYEQYF.

The gene calls are TRBV7-9 and TRBJ1-1; 9 bases line up with TRBD1. Germline values: CDR1 SEHNR, CDR2 FQNEAQ (reference sequence). The CDR3 sequence is 15 residues long. The V and J ends lost 2 bases and 5 bases, in that order; junction bases with no gene match: 6. The CDR3 DNA is TGTGCCAGCAGCTTAAGGGACAGGGCTGGGACTGAAGCTTTCTTT. Its protein product is CASSLRDRAGTEAFF.

This chain connects TRBV29-1 to TRBJ1-5, with 9 bases matching TRBD1. CDR1 and CDR2 (germline): SQVTM, ANQGSEA. This CDR3 comprises 17 residues. Trimming at V came to 4 bases and at J to 0 bases, leaving 10 bases not matched to a gene. CDR3 nucleotides: TGCAGCGTTGTCAGGACAGGGGACCGATATAGCAATCAGCCCCAGCATTTT. Amino acids: CSVVRTGDRYSNQPQHF.

This clonotype appeared once. The chain carries TRBV27 and TRBJ1-5; TRBD1 matches at 7 bases. V dropped 6 bases and J dropped 4; count of bases not matched to a gene: 6. CDR1 MNHEY and CDR2 SMNVEV come from the germline V gene (reference sequence). This CDR3 has 14 amino acids. DNA of the CDR3: TGTGCCAGCAGACCGGGACAGAAAAATCAGCCCCAGCATTTT. Protein: CASRPGQKNQPQHF.

J is TRBJ2-1 and V is TRBV27, with D perhaps matching TRBD1 (5 bases). This CDR3 is built from 14 residues. Germline V gene data show CDR1 as MNHEY and CDR2 as SMNVEV (reference sequence). The ends were cut back, 6 bases at V and 9 bases at J, with 18 bases in the middle. The CDR3 coding sequence is TGTGCCAGCAGCCCACAGGTTTGGGTGAGTGAGCAGTTCTTC. Translating it yields CASSPQVWVSEQFF.

The chain recombines TRBV29-1 with TRBJ2-7; maybe TRBD1 (6 bases). This CDR3 is 13 amino acids long. Germline values: CDR1 SQVTM, CDR2 ANQGSEA. Trimming shortened V by 6 bases and J by 0 bases, and 12 bases separated the two germline ends. For the CDR3, the DNA is TGCAGCGTACAGGGTCCCCTCTCCTACGAGCAGTACTTC. Translated, it gives CSVQGPLSYEQYF.

The genes are TRBV4-1 and TRBJ1-3; perhaps TRBD1 as D (5 bases). The CDR3 consists of 15 residues. The V gene's germline CDR1 is MGHRA and CDR2 YSYEKL. The V and J ends lost 0 bases and 4 bases respectively, with 10 bases between them. The CDR3 DNA follows: TGCGCCAGCAGCCAAGATTTAGGGGTCGGAAACACCATATATTTT. The encoded protein is CASSQDLGVGNTIYF.